Each of the 2 T cell receptor beta chains below was sequenced from the same sample in a study of human T cells and chemical hapten exposure. One entry per CDR3 protein, called by TCRdb with MiXCR from the RACE reads. The sample holds 250,000 or so distinct CDR3 sequences; about 7.7% are singletons and the top ten take about 1.2%. Time point reported: pre-sensitization, week 0. Treatment: therapeutic diphenylcyclopropenone sensitization with weekly scalp DPC. The sample here was whole blood, taken in connection with sensitization to the hapten diphenylcyclopropenone (DPC). The receptors stem from a man between 18 and 35 years old with alopecia areata. Some clones in this sample may be carry-over from other donors' samples.

This clonotype appeared a few times. The rearrangement links TRBV11-1 to TRBJ2-7; D remains unclear. The germline V and J ends were trimmed by 1 base and 2 bases, with 9 bases remaining between them. CDR1 and CDR2 (germline): SGHAT, FQDESV (reference sequence). The CDR3 loop spans 14 amino acids. The CDR3 region has the DNA TGTGCCAGCAGCTTAGAATTAGGACCCTACGAGCAGTACGTC. Amino acid sequence: CASSLELGPYEQYV.

This clonotype was observed a few times. V is TRBV7-2 and J is TRBJ2-4, with D perhaps matching TRBD1 or TRBD2 (5 bases each). The CDR3 covers 14 residues. Germline V lookup: CDR1 SGHTA, CDR2 FQGNSA. Trimming took off 4 bases at V and 6 bases at J, with 13 bases between the two ends. For the CDR3, the DNA is TGTGCCAGCAGCTGGGACGTATCAACAAACATTCAGTACTTC. It is translated as CASSWDVSTNIQYF.